The 20 T cell receptor beta chains below come from one sample, sequenced in a study of graft-versus-host responses after intestinal transplantation (dated by TCRdb to the early 2020s). Their specific antigens are unknown. Library preparation employed the immunoSEQ multiplex PCR assay. TCRdb holds this immuneACCESS table with in-frame rearrangements only. Some clones are missing; in checked studies, unresolved V genes explain under half, and the rest has no known cause. Within this sample are more than 85,000 clones, with 85% to 95% of them counted one time only. The leading ten clones occupy 2% of the sample. The intended sense of this specimen's time point label: cells obtained before transplantation from donor or recipient. The sample here was unstimulated CD8+ T cells sorted from spleen or lymph node cells, taken before intestinal transplant. Receptors originate from a human donor who received an intestinal transplant.

The chain has TRBV10-3 and TRBJ1-4; D unclear. CDR3 length: 15 amino acids. V dropped 4 bases and J dropped 2 bases, with 11 bases sitting between them. CDR1 is ENHRY, CDR2 SYGVKD, per germline. CDR3 in DNA: TGTGCCATCAGTGCTTCACAAGTGACTAATGAAAAACTGTTTTTT. It codes for CAISASQVTNEKLFF.

The chain couples TRBV7-9 to TRBJ1-2; possibly TRBD1 for D (5 bases). V was shortened by 3 bases and J by 2 bases, with 7 bases between the two germline ends. There are 13 residues in the CDR3. In germline, CDR1 is SEHNR, CDR2 FQNEAQ (reference sequence). CDR3 in amino acids: CASSFPGNYGYTF. The CDR3, as DNA: TGTGCCAGCAGCTTCCCAGGGAACTATGGCTACACCTTC.

This rearrangement joins TRBV4-3 to TRBJ1-6, with D tentatively TRBD1 (5 bases). Germline CDR1 LGHNA, CDR2 YSLEER. Trimming left V 0 bases short and J 5 bases short, with 8 bases between. The CDR3 is 15 residues long. CDR3 protein: CASSQDRADNSPLHF. CDR3 nucleotides: TGCGCCAGCAGCCAAGACAGGGCGGATAATTCACCCCTCCACTTT.

The chain is built from TRBV18 and TRBJ2-6; TRBD2 might be the D (6 bases). Trimming removed 3 bases at V and 0 bases at J, with 12 bases between. The CDR3 loop spans 17 amino acids. CDR1 and CDR2 from the germline V gene are KGHSH and LQKENI. CDR3 amino acids: CASSPKPGVSGANVLTF. CDR3 DNA: TGTGCCAGCTCACCTAAACCGGGGGTCTCTGGGGCCAACGTCCTGACTTTC.

The V call is TRBV4-3, the J call TRBJ2-7, with D perhaps TRBD2 (6 bases). The V end was cut by 1 base, the J end by 3 bases, with 16 bases between. The CDR3 contains 16 residues. CDR1 is LGHNA, CDR2 YSLEER, per germline. This CDR3 is CASSQVFGGSDYEQYF. The CDR3, as DNA: TGCGCCAGCAGCCAAGTTTTCGGGGGATCGGACTACGAGCAGTACTTC.

V and J are TRBV30 and TRBJ2-5, with 12 positions matching TRBD1. Looked up from germline, CDR1 is GTSNPN and CDR2 is SVGIG (reference sequence). The CDR3 contains 13 residues. V shed 2 bases and J 8 bases; nucleotides not matched to a gene: 3. The CDR3 sequence: CAWSSGTGGTQYF. As DNA, the CDR3 is TGTGCCTGGAGTTCCGGGACAGGGGGCACCCAGTACTTC.

The chain recombines TRBV29-1 with TRBJ1-1, with a weak D call TRBD1 (5 bases). From germline, CDR1 is SQVTM and CDR2 ANQGSEA. This CDR3 has 12 residues. The V end was cut by 6 bases, the J end by 2 bases, with 10 bases between. In DNA, the CDR3 is TGCAGCGTAACACAGGTTAACACTGAAGCTTTCTTT. Protein product: CSVTQVNTEAFF.

The chain combines TRBV4-3 with TRBJ2-1; 16 bases map to TRBD2. Germline CDR1 is LGHNA and CDR2 is YSLEER. The CDR3 covers 19 residues. V was pared by 2 bases and J by 6 bases, with 10 bases of the junction left unmatched. CDR3 loop: CASSQTGLAGGPPVNEQFF. For the CDR3, the DNA is TGCGCCAGCAGCCAAACGGGACTAGCGGGGGGGCCCCCCGTCAATGAGCAGTTCTTC.

The rearrangement uses TRBV30 and TRBJ2-7, with D possibly TRBD1 on 6 matching bases. This CDR3 contains 14 residues. CDR1 GTSNPN and CDR2 SVGIG come from the germline V gene (reference sequence). With 2 bases removed from V and 5 bases from J, the gap between germline ends came to 16 bases. The CDR3 bases are TGTGCCTGGAGTCTACAGGGTAGGGTCGACGAGCAGTACTTC. Translated: CAWSLQGRVDEQYF.

This chain joins TRBV19 and TRBJ2-2; 7 bases align to TRBD2. Germline lookup yields CDR1 LNHDA and CDR2 SQIVND (reference sequence). The junction had 8 bases not matched to a gene; V was cut back by 5 bases and J by 2 bases. The CDR3 extends over 16 amino acids. The CDR3 loop reads CASSPFTGGNTGELFF. The CDR3 region has the DNA TGTGCCAGTAGTCCCTTTACGGGGGGAAACACCGGGGAGCTGTTTTTT.

J is TRBJ2-3 and V is TRBV4-3, with D maybe TRBD1 (7 bases). Germline-derived CDR1 and CDR2 are LGHNA and YSLEER. CDR3 length: 15 amino acids. V lost 2 bases and J lost 7, with 16 bases in between. CDR3 bases: TGCGCCAGCAGCCAACAGGAGGGGGCGATGAATACGCAGTATTTT. It codes for CASSQQEGAMNTQYF.

This rearrangement joins TRBV6-5 to TRBJ1-5; possible D gene TRBD1, 5 bases. The germline V and J ends were trimmed by 5 bases and 0 bases, with 8 bases remaining between them. Per germline, CDR1 MNHEY and CDR2 SVGAGI. The CDR3 contains 14 residues. In DNA form, the CDR3 reads TGTGCCAGCAGTCAGGGTTATAGCAATCAGCCCCAGCATTTT. This gives the protein CASSQGYSNQPQHF.

The chain couples TRBV4-3 to TRBJ1-2, with TRBD1 matching 8 bases. Trimming at V came to 3 bases and at J to 6 bases, leaving 3 bases not matched to a gene. Germline CDR1 is LGHNA and CDR2 is YSLEER. This CDR3 comprises 13 residues. In DNA form, the CDR3 reads TGCGCCAGCAGCCAGGACAGGGATCATGGCTACACCTTC. This sequence encodes CASSQDRDHGYTF.

The chain carries TRBV27 and TRBJ2-1; 7 bases align to TRBD1. V lost 7 bases to trimming and J lost 9 bases; unmatched junction nucleotides: 9. This CDR3 has 13 amino acids. Germline V lookup: CDR1 MNHEY, CDR2 SMNVEV (reference sequence). The CDR3 bases are TGTGCCAGCAAGGTCACAGGGGTAGGTGAGCAGTTCTTC. Amino acid sequence: CASKVTGVGEQFF.

The chain uses TRBV6-5 and TRBJ2-4; D not certain. Trimming took 8 bases from V and 0 from J, leaving 8 bases between them. The CDR3 sequence is 13 residues long. Germline V gives CDR1 MNHEY, CDR2 SVGAGI. CDR3 sequence reads: CASGTAAKNIQYF. The DNA for the CDR3 is TGTGCCAGCGGCACAGCAGCCAAAAACATTCAGTACTTC.

V and J are TRBV6-5 and TRBJ2-4; 11 bases align to TRBD2. Germline V gene sequence: CDR1 MNHEY, CDR2 SVGAGI. This CDR3 contains 15 residues. Trimming took 5 bases from V and 7 from J; bases not matched to a gene: 7. CDR3 nucleotide sequence: TGTGCCAGCAGTCCTAGCGGGGGGCCCCTGAACATTCAGTACTTC. Its protein is CASSPSGGPLNIQYF.

This clone was counted between two and nine times. The V gene is TRBV11-3, the J gene TRBJ2-7; D is ambiguous. The CDR3 has 14 amino acids. V lost 2 bases and J 5 bases, leaving 13 bases between the germline ends. The V gene's germline CDR1 is SGHNT and CDR2 YENEEA. The CDR3 here is CASSLPIWPHEQYF. As DNA, the CDR3 is TGTGCCAGCAGCTTACCAATATGGCCCCACGAGCAGTACTTC. The full variable domain, in which reference TRBV11-3 and TRBJ2-7 provide the parts outside the CDR3, is EAGVVQSPRYKIIEKKQPVAFWCNPISGHNTLYWYLQNLGQGPELLIRYENEEAVDDSQLPKDRFSAERLKGVDSTLKIQPAELGDSAVYLCASSLPIWPHEQYFGPGTRLTVT.

This clone was seen only once. The genes are TRBV4-1 and TRBJ2-5, with 7 bases aligning to TRBD1. The J segment lost 5 bases and the V segment lost 0 bases, leaving 6 bases of the junction unmatched. CDR3 length equals 15 residues. In germline, CDR1 is MGHRA, CDR2 YSYEKL. CDR3 loop: CASSQDNGRGETQYF. The DNA for the CDR3 is TGCGCCAGCAGCCAAGATAACGGCAGGGGGGAGACCCAGTACTTC.

This clone occurred a few times. This chain joins TRBV6-5 and TRBJ1-1; D is perhaps TRBD1 (6 bases). Germline V gene lookup returns CDR1 MNHEY and CDR2 SVGAGI. The CDR3 is 14 residues long. V dropped 10 bases and J dropped 0 bases, with 15 bases sitting between them. CDR3 coding DNA: TGTGCCACCATGACAGGCGGATTGAACACTGAAGCTTTCTTT. Protein product: CATMTGGLNTEAFF.

The rearrangement joins TRBV4-1 to TRBJ2-7; D not resolved. Germline V gene sequence: CDR1 MGHRA, CDR2 YSYEKL. The germline V and J ends were trimmed by 0 bases and 9 bases, with 21 bases remaining between them. The CDR3 is 16 amino acids. CDR3 coding DNA: TGCGCCAGCAGCCAAGAAGAAACCTCGCTGTTCTATCGGCAGTACTTC. Encoded protein: CASSQEETSLFYRQYF.